This is a list of T cell receptor beta chains from one sample in a study of shared clonotypes between healthy human individuals. Clones were sequenced by immunoSEQ multiplex PCR, and TCRdb holds only the in-frame ones, with some missing. This table holds hundreds of thousands of clones, roughly 95% found once. Sequencing used naive CD8+ T cells sorted from blood. These receptor sequences come from a woman between 25 and 40 years old in good health. The CDR3 runs from the conserved cysteine through the conserved F or W. D genes are given only for firm matches. Clone size is given for some rows only: seen once, a few or many times, or a class if the clone is expanded.

j_gene,d_gene,v_gene,abundance,CDR3aa,CDR3nt
TRBJ1-4,TRBD1,TRBV5-6,.,CASSWGQNEKLFF,TGTGCCAGCAGCTGGGGACAGAATGAAAAACTGTTTTTT
TRBJ1-2,TRBD1,TRBV9,once,CASSPQGTGLLSFYGYTF,TGTGCCAGCAGTCCTCAAGGGACAGGGCTCTTGTCCTTCTATGGCTACACCTTC
TRBJ1-4,.,TRBV11-2,.,CASSEASEGPNEKLFF,TGTGCCAGCAGCGAAGCATCAGAGGGTCCTAATGAAAAACTGTTTTTT
TRBJ2-7,TRBD2,TRBV19,.,CASSSGSGGYEQYF,TGTGCCAGTTCTAGCGGGAGCGGCGGCTACGAGCAGTACTTC
TRBJ2-3,TRBD2,TRBV6-5,.,CASTGGRTDTQYF,TGTGCCAGCACGGGCGGGAGAACAGATACGCAGTATTTT
TRBJ2-1,TRBD2,TRBV4-1,.,CASSQGTRVQQYEQFF,TGCGCCAGCAGCCAGGGGACTAGGGTTCAACAATATGAGCAGTTCTTC
TRBJ2-2,.,TRBV28,.,CASSLGTGSWLAGLTLNTGELFF,TGTGCCAGCAGTTTGGGGACAGGGTCTTGGCTAGCGGGACTCACCCTGAACACCGGGGAGCTGTTTTTT
TRBJ2-7,.,TRBV18,.,CASSPDRGLYEQYF,TGTGCCAGCTCACCAGATCGGGGGCTCTACGAGCAGTACTTC
TRBJ2-1,TRBD2,TRBV11-2,.,CASSSVAGAYNEQFF,TGTGCCAGCAGCTCCGTAGCGGGAGCCTACAATGAGCAGTTCTTC
TRBJ1-4,.,TRBV6-5,.,CASSPIGFEKLFF,TGTGCCAGCAGTCCAATCGGTTTCGAAAAACTGTTTTTT
TRBJ2-1,.,TRBV28,.,CASSSEGIEQFF,TGTGCCAGCAGCTCCGAGGGGATTGAGCAGTTCTTC
TRBJ2-1,.,TRBV7-9,once,CASSLSYNEQFF,TGTGCCAGCAGCCTGTCCTACAATGAGCAGTTCTTC
TRBJ2-1,TRBD2,TRBV15,once,CATSRTSGGYNEQFF,TGTGCCACCAGCAGGACTAGCGGGGGATACAATGAGCAGTTCTTC
TRBJ2-1,.,TRBV7-2,.,CASSYSTTASYNEQFF,TGTGCCAGCAGCTACTCCACAACCGCCTCCTACAATGAGCAGTTCTTC
TRBJ2-1,.,TRBV11-2,.,CASSLNEQFF,TGTGCCAGCAGCCTCAATGAGCAGTTCTTC
TRBJ2-1,TRBD2,TRBV10-2,.,CASSDRTSGDYNEQFF,TGCGCCAGCAGCGATAGGACTAGCGGGGACTACAATGAGCAGTTCTTC
TRBJ2-1,TRBD2,TRBV7-9,once,CASRLGIAGSADEQFF,TGTGCCAGCAGGTTAGGGATAGCGGGATCGGCCGATGAGCAGTTCTTC
TRBJ1-1,.,TRBV28,.,CASSFLSNTEAFF,TGTGCCAGCAGTTTCCTTTCGAACACTGAAGCTTTCTTT
TRBJ2-7,.,TRBV2,.,CASSEPQRRSSYEQYF,TGTGCCAGCAGTGAACCCCAACGACGAAGCTCCTACGAGCAGTACTTC
TRBJ2-7,.,TRBV15,.,CATSRGDRFYEQYF,TGTGCCACCAGCAGAGGTGACAGGTTTTACGAGCAGTACTTC
TRBJ2-3,.,TRBV6-5,.,CASTGGLTDTQYF,TGTGCCAGCACCGGGGGTTTGACAGATACGCAGTATTTT
TRBJ2-7,TRBD2,TRBV4-2,.,CASSLGTSAYEQYF,TGTGCCAGCAGCCTCGGGACTAGCGCCTACGAGCAGTACTTC
TRBJ1-5,.,TRBV4-1,.,CASSQERGYGNQPQHF,TGCGCCAGCAGCCAAGAACGGGGGTACGGCAATCAGCCCCAGCATTTT
TRBJ2-3,.,TRBV11-2,.,CASSLLMDTQYF,TGTGCCAGCAGCTTACTGATGGATACGCAGTATTTT
TRBJ2-7,TRBD2,TRBV7-6,.,CASSLGLAGVLPDPEGNEQYF,TGTGCCAGCAGCCTCGGACTAGCGGGAGTGCTACCCGACCCCGAGGGGAACGAGCAGTACTTC
TRBJ2-7,TRBD2,TRBV27,.,CASKGREGPYEQYF,TGTGCCAGCAAAGGGCGGGAGGGCCCCTACGAGCAGTACTTC
TRBJ2-1,TRBD2,TRBV5-1,.,CASSPGLAAAYNEQFF,TGCGCCAGCAGCCCGGGACTAGCGGCTGCCTACAATGAGCAGTTCTTC
TRBJ2-7,.,TRBV5-1,.,CASSPGRDYEQYF,TGCGCCAGCAGTCCTGGACGGGACTACGAGCAGTACTTC
TRBJ2-7,.,TRBV28,.,CASSHMGRTYEQYF,TGTGCCAGCAGTCATATGGGACGAACCTACGAGCAGTACTTC
TRBJ2-5,.,TRBV7-7,.,CASAQGGEDQETQYF,TGTGCCAGCGCCCAAGGGGGAGAGGACCAAGAGACCCAGTACTTC
TRBJ2-7,TRBD1,TRBV11-2,.,CASSFRDSFYEQYF,TGTGCCAGCAGCTTCCGGGACAGTTTCTACGAGCAGTACTTC
TRBJ1-1,.,TRBV18,.,CASSGSDSFEAFF,TGTGCCAGCTCAGGATCGGACAGCTTTGAAGCTTTCTTT
TRBJ2-7,.,TRBV5-4,.,CASSWGYEQYF,TGTGCCAGCAGCTGGGGGTACGAGCAGTACTTC
TRBJ2-7,TRBD2,TRBV5-5,.,CASSHTSGTGYEQYF,TGTGCCAGCAGCCATACTAGCGGGACAGGTTACGAGCAGTACTTC
TRBJ1-5,.,TRBV7-8,.,CASSAWGGGNQPQHF,TGTGCCAGCAGTGCATGGGGTGGTGGCAATCAGCCCCAGCATTTT
TRBJ2-7,TRBD1,TRBV9,once,CASSNRDRAYEQYF,TGTGCCAGCAGCAACCGGGACAGGGCATACGAGCAGTACTTC
TRBJ2-2,TRBD1,TRBV28,.,CASSLGSGGIGTGELFF,TGTGCCAGCAGTTTGGGGTCAGGGGGAATAGGGACCGGGGAGCTGTTTTTT
TRBJ1-4,.,TRBV28,.,CASSLWSGEKLFF,TGTGCCAGCAGTTTATGGTCAGGTGAAAAACTGTTTTTT
TRBJ2-2,.,TRBV5-6,.,CASTEVAGPGELFF,TGTGCCAGCACCGAAGTAGCAGGGCCCGGGGAGCTGTTTTTT
TRBJ2-5,TRBD2,TRBV11-3,.,CASSLRTSGLVGTQYF,TGTGCCAGCAGCCTCCGGACTAGCGGACTGGTGGGGACCCAGTACTTC
TRBJ2-5,.,TRBV15,.,CATSRDRDRLTSGPDQETQYF,TGTGCCACCAGCAGGGATCGGGACAGGCTCACTAGCGGTCCGGACCAAGAGACCCAGTACTTC
TRBJ2-7,.,TRBV27,once,CASVGAVVEQYF,TGTGCCAGCGTGGGGGCGGTTGTGGAGCAGTACTTC
TRBJ2-1,TRBD2,TRBV28,.,CALSGSGLSTYNEQFF,TGTGCCCTTTCGGGTAGCGGGCTTTCTACCTACAATGAGCAGTTCTTC
TRBJ2-7,.,TRBV13,.,CASSLFGRGGEQYF,TGTGCCAGCAGCTTATTTGGCAGAGGGGGCGAGCAGTACTTC